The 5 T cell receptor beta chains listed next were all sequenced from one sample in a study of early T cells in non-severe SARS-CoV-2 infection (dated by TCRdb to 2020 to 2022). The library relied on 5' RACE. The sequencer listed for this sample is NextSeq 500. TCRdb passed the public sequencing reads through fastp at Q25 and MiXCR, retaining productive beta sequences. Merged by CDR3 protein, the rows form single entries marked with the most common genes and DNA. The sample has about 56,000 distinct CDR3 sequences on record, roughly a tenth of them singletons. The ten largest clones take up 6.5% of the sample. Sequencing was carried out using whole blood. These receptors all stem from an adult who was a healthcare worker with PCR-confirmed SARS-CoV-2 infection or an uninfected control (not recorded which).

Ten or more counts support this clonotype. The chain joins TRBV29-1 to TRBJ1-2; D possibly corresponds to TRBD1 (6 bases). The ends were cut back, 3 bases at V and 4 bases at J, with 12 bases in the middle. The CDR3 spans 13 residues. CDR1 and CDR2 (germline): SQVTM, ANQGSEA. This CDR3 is CSVDWDTGYGYTF. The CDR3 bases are TGCAGCGTTGACTGGGACACCGGCTATGGCTACACCTTC.

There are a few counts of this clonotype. The CDR3 nucleotides read TGCGCCAGCAGCTGGGGACAGACCCCTAACTATGGCTACACCTTC. Translation gives CASSWGQTPNYGYTF. The chain recombines TRBV5-1 with TRBJ1-2; 7 bases are shared with TRBD1. The CDR3 consists of 15 residues. Germline V gene sequence: CDR1 SGHRS, CDR2 YFSETQ. V shed 3 bases and J 0 bases; nucleotides not matched to a gene: 5.

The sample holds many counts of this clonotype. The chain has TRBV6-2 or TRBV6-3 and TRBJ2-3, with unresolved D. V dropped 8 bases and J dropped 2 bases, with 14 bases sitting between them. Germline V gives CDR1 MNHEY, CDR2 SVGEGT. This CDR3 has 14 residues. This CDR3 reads CASGQLILTDTQYF. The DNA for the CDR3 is TGTGCCAGCGGTCAACTGATTCTCACAGATACGCAGTATTTT.

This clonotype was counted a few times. The CDR3 bases are TGTGCCAGCAGTCCCATTTGGGAGGTGGGCACCGGGGAGCTGTTTTTT. Translation gives CASSPIWEVGTGELFF. V is TRBV12-3 or TRBV12-4 and J is TRBJ2-2; maybe TRBD2 (6 bases). Deletions cut 5 bases from V and 4 bases from J, with 17 bases between. The CDR3 is made up of 16 amino acids.

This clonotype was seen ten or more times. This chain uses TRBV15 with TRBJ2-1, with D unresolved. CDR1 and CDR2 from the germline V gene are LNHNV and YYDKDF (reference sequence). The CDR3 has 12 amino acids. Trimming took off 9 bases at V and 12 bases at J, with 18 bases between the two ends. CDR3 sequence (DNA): TGTGCCACATCCCCCGCTTCGCCAGTGCAGTTCTTC. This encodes CATSPASPVQFF.